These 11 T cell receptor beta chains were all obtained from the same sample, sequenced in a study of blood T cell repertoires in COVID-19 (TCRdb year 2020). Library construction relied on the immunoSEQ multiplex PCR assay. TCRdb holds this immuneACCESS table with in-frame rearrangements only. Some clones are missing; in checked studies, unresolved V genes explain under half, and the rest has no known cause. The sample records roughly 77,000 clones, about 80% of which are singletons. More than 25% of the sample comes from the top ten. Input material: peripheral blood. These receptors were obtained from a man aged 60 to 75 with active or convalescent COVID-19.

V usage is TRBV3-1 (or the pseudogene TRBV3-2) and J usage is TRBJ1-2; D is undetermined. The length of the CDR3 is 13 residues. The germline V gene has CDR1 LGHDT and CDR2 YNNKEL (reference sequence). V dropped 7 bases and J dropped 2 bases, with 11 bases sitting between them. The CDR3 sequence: CASTSAKNYGYTF. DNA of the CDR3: TGTGCCAGCACCTCCGCGAAGAACTATGGCTACACCTTC.

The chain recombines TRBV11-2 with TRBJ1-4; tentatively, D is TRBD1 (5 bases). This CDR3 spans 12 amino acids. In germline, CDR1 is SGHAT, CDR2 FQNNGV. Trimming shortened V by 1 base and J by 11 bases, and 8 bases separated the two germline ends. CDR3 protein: CASSLGEGKLFF. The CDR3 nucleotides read TGTGCCAGCAGCTTAGGGGAGGGGAAACTGTTTTTT.

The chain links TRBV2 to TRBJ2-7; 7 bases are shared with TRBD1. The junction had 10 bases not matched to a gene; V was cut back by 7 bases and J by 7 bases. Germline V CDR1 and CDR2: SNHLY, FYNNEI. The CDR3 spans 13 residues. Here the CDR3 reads CASTYSTGLEQYF. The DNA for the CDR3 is TGTGCCAGCACTTATTCGACAGGGTTGGAGCAGTACTTC.

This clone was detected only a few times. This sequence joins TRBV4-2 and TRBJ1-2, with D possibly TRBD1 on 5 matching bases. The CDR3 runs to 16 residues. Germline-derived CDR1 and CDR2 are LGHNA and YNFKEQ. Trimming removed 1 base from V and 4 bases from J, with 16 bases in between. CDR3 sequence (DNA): TGTGCCAGCAGCCAAGGCCCGCAGGGTGGGGTCTATGGCTACACCTTC. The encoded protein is CASSQGPQGGVYGYTF.

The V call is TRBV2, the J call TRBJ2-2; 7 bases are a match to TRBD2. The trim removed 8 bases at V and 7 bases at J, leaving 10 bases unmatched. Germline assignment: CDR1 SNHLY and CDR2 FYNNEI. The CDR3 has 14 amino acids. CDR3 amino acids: CASSPGTTNGELFF. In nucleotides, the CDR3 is TGTGCCAGCTCTCCCGGGACTACTAACGGGGAGCTGTTTTTT. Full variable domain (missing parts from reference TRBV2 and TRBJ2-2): EPEVTQTPSHQVTQMGQEVILRCVPISNHLYFYWYRQILGQKVEFLVSFYNNEISEKSEIFDDQFSVERPDGSNFTLKIRSTKLEDSAMYFCASSPGTTNGELFFGEGSRLTVL.

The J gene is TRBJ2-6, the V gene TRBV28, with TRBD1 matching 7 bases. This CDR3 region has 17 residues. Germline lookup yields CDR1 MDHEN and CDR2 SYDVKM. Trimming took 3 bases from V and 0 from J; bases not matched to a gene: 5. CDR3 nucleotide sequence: TGTGCCAGCAGTTTCTGGGGACAGACCTCTGGGGCCAACGTCCTGACTTTC. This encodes CASSFWGQTSGANVLTF.

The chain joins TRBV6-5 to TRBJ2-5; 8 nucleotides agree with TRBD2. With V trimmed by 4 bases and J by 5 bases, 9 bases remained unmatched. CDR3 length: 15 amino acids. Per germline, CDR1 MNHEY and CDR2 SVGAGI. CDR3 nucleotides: TGTGCCAGCAGTTTCTCCCTAACGGGGGGGGAGACCCAGTACTTC. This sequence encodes CASSFSLTGGETQYF.

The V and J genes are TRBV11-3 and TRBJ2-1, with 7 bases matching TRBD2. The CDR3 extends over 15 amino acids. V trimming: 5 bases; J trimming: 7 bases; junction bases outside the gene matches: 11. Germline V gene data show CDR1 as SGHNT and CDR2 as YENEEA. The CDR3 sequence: CASSAYNSGGNEQFF. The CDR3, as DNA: TGTGCCAGCAGCGCCTACAACTCGGGGGGTAATGAGCAGTTCTTC.

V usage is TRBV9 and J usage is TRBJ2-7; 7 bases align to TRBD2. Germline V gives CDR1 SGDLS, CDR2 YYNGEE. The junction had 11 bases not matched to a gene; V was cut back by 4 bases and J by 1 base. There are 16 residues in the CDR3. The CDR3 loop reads CASSSPRGDASYEQYF. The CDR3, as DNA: TGTGCCAGCAGCTCCCCCCGGGGGGACGCTTCCTACGAGCAGTACTTC.

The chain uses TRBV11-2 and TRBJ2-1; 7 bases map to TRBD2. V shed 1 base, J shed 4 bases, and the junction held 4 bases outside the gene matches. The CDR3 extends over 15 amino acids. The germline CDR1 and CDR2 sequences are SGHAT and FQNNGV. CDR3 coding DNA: TGTGCCAGCAGCTTAGGCCTAGCGGAATACAATGAGCAGTTCTTC. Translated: CASSLGLAEYNEQFF.

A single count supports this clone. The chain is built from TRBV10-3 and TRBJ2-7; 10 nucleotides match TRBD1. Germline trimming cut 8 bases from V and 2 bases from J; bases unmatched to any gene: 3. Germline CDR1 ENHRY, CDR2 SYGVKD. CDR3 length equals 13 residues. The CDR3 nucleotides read TGTGCCATCCAGGGACAGGGGACCTACGAGCAGTACTTC. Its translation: CAIQGQGTYEQYF.